The 8 T cell receptor beta chains listed next were all sequenced from one sample in a study of blood T cell repertoires in COVID-19. The assay was immunoSEQ multiplex PCR, and TCRdb's table has in-frame clones only and misses some. The top ten clones hold about 2.4% of a sample with some 320,000 clones, 90% of them seen once. Sequencing used PBMCs or T cells enriched from blood (not recorded which). The receptors shown here come from a man between 60 and 75 years old who had recovered from COVID-19.

This sequence joins TRBV11-3 and TRBJ2-1; D gene uncertain. V lost 1 base and J 0 bases, leaving 13 bases between the germline ends. The V gene's germline CDR1 is SGHNT and CDR2 YENEEA. This CDR3 is built from 17 residues. The CDR3 DNA reads TGTGCCAGCAGCTTAGGGTCCGCAGCGCCCTCCTACAATGAGCAGTTCTTC. This sequence encodes CASSLGSAAPSYNEQFF.

The V call is TRBV3-1 (or the pseudogene TRBV3-2), the J call TRBJ1-2; TRBD1 matches at 7 bases. Germline CDR1 and CDR2: LGHDT and YNNKEL (reference sequence). The CDR3 runs to 15 residues. J gave up 2 bases and V 1 base, and 4 bases lay outside the gene matches. In DNA, the CDR3 is TGTGCCAGCAGCCAAGGACAGGGCCCAAACTATGGCTACACCTTC. Its protein product is CASSQGQGPNYGYTF.

This chain links TRBV6-5 with TRBJ2-1; D perhaps matches TRBD1 (5 bases). The germline V and J ends were trimmed by 6 bases and 4 bases, with 16 bases remaining between them. The V gene's germline CDR1 is MNHEY and CDR2 SVGAGI. CDR3 length: 15 residues. The CDR3 region is CASSRKGAGYNEQFF. As DNA, the CDR3 is TGTGCCAGCAGCAGAAAAGGGGCAGGGTACAATGAGCAGTTCTTC.

The gene calls are TRBV18 and TRBJ1-5; 11 nucleotides line up with TRBD1. The CDR3 runs to 16 residues. With V trimmed by 3 bases and J by 5 bases, 6 bases remained unmatched. The V gene's germline CDR1 is KGHSH and CDR2 LQKENI. The DNA for the CDR3 is TGTGCCAGCTCACCCCGGGACAGGGGGTATGATCAGCCCCAGCATTTT. It translates to CASSPRDRGYDQPQHF.

J is TRBJ2-7 and V is TRBV27; D not resolved. Germline CDR1 and CDR2: MNHEY and SMNVEV (reference sequence). V lost 4 bases and J 4 bases, leaving 11 bases between the germline ends. The CDR3 extends over 13 amino acids. The CDR3, as DNA: TGTGCCAGCAGTTCGAATAACTGGTACGAGCAGTACTTC. It translates to CASSSNNWYEQYF.

CDR3 in amino acids: CASSIGVNTEAFF. As DNA, the CDR3 is TGTGCCAGCTCCATCGGAGTGAACACTGAAGCTTTCTTT. This rearrangement joins TRBV18 to TRBJ1-1; D ambiguous. CDR3 length: 13 residues. Germline CDR1 KGHSH, CDR2 LQKENI. V dropped 6 bases and J dropped 0 bases, with 8 bases sitting between them.

V and J are TRBV7-9 and TRBJ2-5; D unresolved. Between the trimmed V and J ends, which lost 1 base and 4 bases, there was a span of 16 bases. This CDR3 has 16 residues. CDR1 and CDR2 from the germline V gene are SEHNR and FQNEAQ (reference sequence). The CDR3 coding sequence is TGTGCCAGCAGCTTAGTTTCTAGGTTCGTTGCAGAGACCCAGTACTTC. Translation: CASSLVSRFVAETQYF.

The chain is built from TRBV3-1 (or the pseudogene TRBV3-2) and TRBJ1-1; tentative D call: TRBD1 (5 bases). The CDR3 runs to 16 residues. Per germline, CDR1 LGHDT and CDR2 YNNKEL (reference sequence). V dropped 1 base and J dropped 0 bases, with 12 bases sitting between them. This CDR3 reads CASSQARQFMNTEAFF. The CDR3 DNA reads as TGTGCCAGCAGCCAAGCCCGACAGTTCATGAACACTGAAGCTTTCTTT.